Following are 28 T cell receptor beta chains from one sample sequenced in a study of CD8+ T cells in alopecia areata. Investigators isolated RNA and reverse transcribed it into cDNA to act as the sequencing template. Assay: immunoSEQ multiplex PCR; the TCRdb copy retains only in-frame clones and omits some. The data contain about 130,000 clones, about 46% of them singletons. The sample consisted of CD8+ T cells sorted from blood, taken at week 0. These receptors all stem from a human donor with alopecia areata.

V usage is TRBV7-8 and J usage is TRBJ2-1; 9 nucleotides align to TRBD2. Germline V CDR1 and CDR2: SGHVS, FQNEAQ. The V and J ends lost 5 bases and 3 bases, in that order; junction bases with no gene match: 11. CDR3 length: 17 residues. Written as DNA, the CDR3 is TGTGCCAGCAGCGCCCAGGTGGCGGGGGGGCTCTACAATGAGCAGTTCTTC. Amino acids: CASSAQVAGGLYNEQFF.

CDR3 region: CASSPSDGGPRGYTF. CDR3 DNA: TGTGCCAGCAGCCCGAGTGATGGGGGGCCGCGGGGCTACACCTTC. The gene calls are TRBV5-4 and TRBJ1-2; a possible D gene is TRBD1 (6 bases). Germline values: CDR1 SGHNT, CDR2 YYREEE (reference sequence). Trimming stripped 4 bases from V and 8 bases from J, with 21 bases between. This CDR3 contains 15 residues.

This rearrangement joins TRBV6-6 to TRBJ1-5, with D hard to call. V was cut by 11 bases and J by 4 bases, with 21 bases left in between. The CDR3 has 15 amino acids. Looked up from germline, CDR1 is MNHNY and CDR2 is SVGAGI (reference sequence). The CDR3 DNA is TGTGCCTCCTCCTCGGGAGACGGGTTTAATCAGCCCCAGCATTTT. Protein product: CASSSGDGFNQPQHF.

The genes are TRBV27 and TRBJ2-7; the D is unclear. There are 14 residues in the CDR3. The V end was cut by 7 bases, the J end by 2 bases, with 15 bases between. CDR1 MNHEY and CDR2 SMNVEV come from the germline V gene (reference sequence). The CDR3 DNA reads as TGTGCCAGCACTCCCCTGGTGCCTCCCTACGAGCAGTACTTC. Amino acids: CASTPLVPPYEQYF.

The CDR3 reads CASSDPGSSYEQYF. The CDR3 region has the DNA TGTGCCAGCAGCGACCCAGGGAGCTCCTACGAGCAGTACTTC. V and J are TRBV6-5 and TRBJ2-7, with D perhaps being TRBD1 or TRBD2 (5 bases each). There are 14 residues in the CDR3. V lost 6 bases to trimming and J lost 0 bases, with 12 bases between them. Germline CDR1 reads MNHEY; CDR2 reads SVGAGI.

This clone was detected a few times. Other DNA sequences of this sample code for an identical CDR3. The genes are TRBV9 and TRBJ1-1, with D perhaps matching TRBD1 (5 bases). This CDR3 is built from 13 residues. In germline, CDR1 is SGDLS, CDR2 YYNGEE. Trimming removed 0 bases from V and 4 bases from J, with 7 bases in between. In DNA form, the CDR3 reads TGTGCCAGCAGCGTAGGGGGCCGCACTGAAGCTTTCTTT. This gives the protein CASSVGGRTEAFF.

This chain connects TRBV30 to TRBJ2-1, with D tentatively TRBD1 (5 bases). This CDR3 is built from 13 residues. V dropped 2 bases and J dropped 3 bases, with 8 bases sitting between them. CDR1 and CDR2 from the germline V gene are GTSNPN and SVGIG (reference sequence). The chain's CDR3 is CAWSPDNYNEQFF. CDR3 DNA sequence: TGTGCCTGGAGTCCGGACAACTACAATGAGCAGTTCTTC.

CDR3 sequence: CAWTKRGLEAFF. The CDR3, as DNA: TGTGCCTGGACCAAAAGGGGGCTCGAAGCTTTCTTT. The chain couples TRBV30 to TRBJ1-1, with 7 nucleotides matching TRBD1. V lost 4 bases and J lost 8; bases outside the gene matches: 7. Germline V gene data show CDR1 as GTSNPN and CDR2 as SVGIG (reference sequence). CDR3 length: 12 residues.

This clone was seen only once. DNA of the CDR3: TGTGCCAGCAGTCCGCAGGGTCACCAGCCCCAGCATTTT. It translates to CASSPQGHQPQHF. The gene calls are TRBV27 and TRBJ1-5; D perhaps matches TRBD1 (5 bases). The germline gives CDR1 MNHEY, CDR2 SMNVEV (reference sequence). The germline V and J ends were trimmed by 5 bases and 7 bases, with 12 bases remaining between them. This CDR3 is built from 13 residues.

The chain carries TRBV30 and TRBJ2-7; the D is unclear. V lost 2 bases and J 7 bases, leaving 9 bases between the germline ends. Germline CDR1 and CDR2: GTSNPN and SVGIG (reference sequence). The CDR3 covers 11 residues. CDR3 loop: CAWSPYEEQYF. CDR3 sequence (DNA): TGTGCCTGGAGTCCCTATGAGGAGCAGTACTTC. The variable domain in full, with the rest retrieved from reference TRBV30 and TRBJ2-7, is SQTIHQWPATLVQPVGSPLSLECTVEGTSNPNLYWYRQAAGRGLQLLFYSVGIGQISSEVPQNLSASRPQDRQFILSSKKLLLSDSGFYLCAWSPYEEQYFGPGTRLTVT.

V gene TRBV5-6 combines with J gene TRBJ2-3; D is unclear. The CDR3 consists of 12 residues. V dropped 0 bases and J dropped 4 bases, with 3 bases sitting between them. The germline gives CDR1 SGHDT, CDR2 YYEEEE. DNA for the CDR3: TGTGCCAGCAGCTTGGGGGCAGATACGCAGTATTTT. Protein: CASSLGADTQYF. Full variable domain (missing parts from reference TRBV5-6 and TRBJ2-3): DAGVTQSPTHLIKTRGQQVTLRCSPKSGHDTVSWYQQALGQGPQFIFQYYEEEERQRGNFPDRFSGHQFPNYSSELNVNALLLGDSALYLCASSLGADTQYFGPGTRLTVL.

This clone was found once. The V and J genes are TRBV13 and TRBJ1-6; D might be TRBD1 (6 bases). With 0 bases removed from V and 6 bases from J, the gap between germline ends came to 6 bases. There are 14 residues in the CDR3. Germline CDR1 is PRHDT and CDR2 is FYEKMQ (reference sequence). The DNA for the CDR3 is TGTGCCAGCAGCTTAGGACAGGGTAATTCACCCCTCCACTTT. Translation gives CASSLGQGNSPLHF.

This chain connects TRBV27 to TRBJ2-1; the match to TRBD1 covers 8 bases. The CDR3 is 17 residues long. With 3 bases clipped from V and 6 bases from J, the junction kept 13 bases outside the gene matches. Looked up from germline, CDR1 is MNHEY and CDR2 is SMNVEV (reference sequence). The CDR3 sequence is CASSFSTGDRPPNEQFF. CDR3 nucleotide sequence: TGTGCCAGCAGTTTCTCAACTGGGGACAGGCCGCCCAATGAGCAGTTCTTC.

The V call is TRBV6-1, the J call TRBJ1-1; tentatively, D is TRBD1 (6 bases). The CDR3 totals 14 residues. Germline CDR1 and CDR2: MNHNS and SASEGT. V lost 7 bases, J lost 4 bases, and 16 bases lay in between. CDR3 coding DNA: TGTGCCAGCATCATCTCACAGGGAGGCACTGAAGCTTTCTTT. Its protein product is CASIISQGGTEAFF.

This clone was seen more than once but under ten times. The chain employs TRBV7-9 and TRBJ2-2, with 10 nucleotides matching TRBD1. There are 16 residues in the CDR3. Germline V lookup: CDR1 SEHNR, CDR2 FQNEAQ (reference sequence). The J segment lost 5 bases and the V segment lost 4 bases, leaving 7 bases of the junction unmatched. DNA of the CDR3: TGTGCCAGCAGCTCACCATGGACAGGGGGGACCGGGGAGCTGTTTTTT. Translation gives CASSSPWTGGTGELFF. The variable domain in full, with the rest retrieved from reference TRBV7-9 and TRBJ2-2, is DTGVSQNPRHKITKRGQNVTFRCDPISEHNRLYWYRQTLGQGPEFLTYFQNEAQLEKSRLLSDRFSAERPKGSFSTLEIQRTEQGDSAMYLCASSSPWTGGTGELFFGEGSRLTVL.

The chain has TRBV27 and TRBJ2-1; D is possibly TRBD1 (5 bases). The ends were cut back, 5 bases at V and 1 base at J, with 12 bases in the middle. This CDR3 spans 15 amino acids. The germline CDR1 and CDR2 sequences are MNHEY and SMNVEV (reference sequence). The CDR3 bases are TGTGCCAGCAGTGCCGCCAGGGTTTCCTACAATGAGCAGTTCTTC. It is translated as CASSAARVSYNEQFF.

This clone appeared a few times. The chain employs TRBV29-1 and TRBJ2-5; TRBD2 matches at 8 bases. The germline V gene has CDR1 SQVTM and CDR2 ANQGSEA. J gave up 2 bases and V 6 bases, and 8 bases lay outside the gene matches. This CDR3 is 14 amino acids long. CDR3 sequence reads: CSVELRGGQETQYF. CDR3 nucleotide sequence: TGCAGCGTGGAACTCCGGGGGGGTCAAGAGACCCAGTACTTC.

This clone was detected only a few times. V gene TRBV27 combines with J gene TRBJ2-5, with D tentatively TRBD2 (6 bases). V lost 5 bases and J lost 1, with 8 bases in between. CDR1 is MNHEY and CDR2 is SMNVEV in the germline V gene (reference sequence). The CDR3 runs 13 residues. The CDR3 loop reads CASSTSTQETQYF. The DNA of the CDR3 is TGTGCCAGCAGTACTAGCACCCAAGAGACCCAGTACTTC.

The J gene is TRBJ2-7, the V gene TRBV5-6; TRBD1 matches 9 bases. The junction had 5 bases not matched to a gene; V was cut back by 5 bases and J by 2 bases. In germline, CDR1 is SGHDT, CDR2 YYEEEE. This CDR3 has 14 residues. The CDR3 nucleotides are TGTGCCAGCAGGATACAGGGGGCCACCTACGAGCAGTACTTC. It yields the protein CASRIQGATYEQYF.

The rearrangement uses TRBV13 and TRBJ2-7, with a possible D match to TRBD2 (5 bases). The length of the CDR3 is 14 residues. Germline V CDR1 and CDR2: PRHDT, FYEKMQ (reference sequence). With 5 bases removed from V and 0 bases from J, the gap between germline ends came to 11 bases. CDR3 DNA: TGTGCCAGCAGCCTCCACGGGGTCTCCTACGAGCAGTACTTC. The encoded protein is CASSLHGVSYEQYF.

V and J are TRBV9 and TRBJ2-2, with a possible D match to TRBD1 (6 bases). The CDR3 is 17 amino acids. V was trimmed by 5 bases and J by 0 bases, leaving 17 bases between them. The germline CDR1 and CDR2 sequences are SGDLS and YYNGEE. CDR3 sequence reads: CASSHNPGTSNTGELFF. The CDR3 DNA is TGTGCCAGCAGTCACAACCCCGGGACATCGAACACCGGGGAGCTGTTTTTT.

The V and J genes are TRBV2 and TRBJ1-6; the D gene is possibly TRBD1 (5 bases). The CDR3 contains 13 residues. The germline V gene has CDR1 SNHLY and CDR2 FYNNEI. V lost 7 bases to trimming and J lost 8 bases, with 12 bases between them. The CDR3 here is CASMQGLDSPLHF. The CDR3 DNA is TGTGCCAGCATGCAGGGCCTTGATTCACCCCTCCACTTT. The full variable domain, in which reference TRBV2 and TRBJ1-6 provide the parts outside the CDR3, is EPEVTQTPSHQVTQMGQEVILRCVPISNHLYFYWYRQILGQKVEFLVSFYNNEISEKSEIFDDQFSVERPDGSNFTLKIRSTKLEDSAMYFCASMQGLDSPLHFGNGTRLTVT.

The gene calls are TRBV27 and TRBJ1-5; possible D gene TRBD1, 5 bases. This CDR3 has 15 residues. Germline V gene sequence: CDR1 MNHEY, CDR2 SMNVEV (reference sequence). V was shortened by 5 bases and J by 6 bases, with 17 bases between the two germline ends. The CDR3 region has the DNA TGTGCCAGCAGTCCTTACGGCAGGGCGGGTCAGCCCCAGCATTTT. Its protein product is CASSPYGRAGQPQHF.

This rearrangement joins TRBV4-1 to TRBJ1-1, with D possibly being TRBD1 (5 bases). The CDR3 contains 15 residues. In germline, CDR1 is MGHRA, CDR2 YSYEKL. V lost 1 base and J 4 bases, leaving 13 bases between the germline ends. CDR3 amino acids: CASSQAQRGGTEAFF. DNA of the CDR3: TGCGCCAGCAGCCAAGCGCAGAGGGGAGGCACTGAAGCTTTCTTT.

This clone was seen a handful of times. This chain joins TRBV9 and TRBJ1-1; D perhaps matches TRBD1 (5 bases). The CDR3 loop spans 13 amino acids. The V gene lost 4 bases and the J gene lost 2 bases, with 9 bases spanning the gap. From germline, CDR1 is SGDLS and CDR2 YYNGEE. The CDR3 sequence is CASSTGPNTEAFF. CDR3 in DNA: TGTGCCAGCAGCACGGGACCCAACACTGAAGCTTTCTTT. Using reference TRBV9 and TRBJ1-1 for the parts outside the CDR3, the full variable domain is DSGVTQTPKHLITATGQRVTLRCSPRSGDLSVYWYQQSLDQGLQFLIQYYNGEERAKGNILERFSAQQFPDLHSELNLSSLELGDSALYFCASSTGPNTEAFFGQGTRLTVV.

This clone was seen a few times. This rearrangement joins TRBV30 to TRBJ1-1; no reliable D call. Germline V gene sequence: CDR1 GTSNPN, CDR2 SVGIG (reference sequence). With 0 bases removed from V and 1 base from J, the gap between germline ends came to 15 bases. The CDR3 sequence is 16 residues long. CDR3 in amino acids: CAWSVGQTIWNTEAFF. The CDR3 DNA sequence: TGTGCCTGGAGTGTGGGTCAGACGATCTGGAACACTGAAGCTTTCTTT.

The V call is TRBV27, the J call TRBJ2-7; 9 bases map to TRBD1. The CDR3 length is 15 residues. CDR1 is MNHEY and CDR2 is SMNVEV in the germline V gene (reference sequence). The junction had 8 bases not matched to a gene; V was cut back by 2 bases and J by 6 bases. The CDR3 DNA follows: TGTGCCAGCAGTTTAGGGACAGGGTCGGCCAGCGAGCAGTACTTC. Protein: CASSLGTGSASEQYF.

The rearrangement links TRBV7-9 to TRBJ2-5; 12 nucleotides agree with TRBD2. Unmatched junction bases numbered 8, after V lost 2 bases and J lost 1 base. Per germline, CDR1 SEHNR and CDR2 FQNEAQ (reference sequence). This CDR3 is built from 18 residues. CDR3 bases: TGTGCCAGCAGCTTAACCCGAGGACTAGCGGGGACCCAAGAGACCCAGTACTTC. Translating gives CASSLTRGLAGTQETQYF.